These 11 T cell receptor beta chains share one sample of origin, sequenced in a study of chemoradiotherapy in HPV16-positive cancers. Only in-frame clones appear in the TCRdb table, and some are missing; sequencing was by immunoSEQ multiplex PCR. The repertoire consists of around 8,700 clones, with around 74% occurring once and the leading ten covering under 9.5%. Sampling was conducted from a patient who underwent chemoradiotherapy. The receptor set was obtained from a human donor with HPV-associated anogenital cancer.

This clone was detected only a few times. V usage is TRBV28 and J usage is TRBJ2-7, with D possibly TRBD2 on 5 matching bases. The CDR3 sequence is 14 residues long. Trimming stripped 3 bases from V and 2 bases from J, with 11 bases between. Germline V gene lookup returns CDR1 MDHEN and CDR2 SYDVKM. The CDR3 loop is CASSLLAEAYEQYF. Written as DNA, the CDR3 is TGTGCCAGCAGTTTGCTAGCAGAAGCCTACGAGCAGTACTTC.

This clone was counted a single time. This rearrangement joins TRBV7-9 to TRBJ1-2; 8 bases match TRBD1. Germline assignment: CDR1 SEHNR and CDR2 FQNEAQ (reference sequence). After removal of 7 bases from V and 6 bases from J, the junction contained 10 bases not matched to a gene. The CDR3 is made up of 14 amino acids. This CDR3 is CASTQQGGGDGYTF. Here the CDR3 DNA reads TGTGCCAGCACCCAACAGGGGGGCGGGGATGGCTACACCTTC.

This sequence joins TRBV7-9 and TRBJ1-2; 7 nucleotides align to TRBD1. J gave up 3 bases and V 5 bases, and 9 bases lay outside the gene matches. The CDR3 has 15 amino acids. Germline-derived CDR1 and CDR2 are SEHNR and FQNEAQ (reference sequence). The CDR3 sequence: CASSAPTGMDYGYTF. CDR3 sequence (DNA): TGTGCCAGCAGCGCCCCGACAGGGATGGACTATGGCTACACCTTC.

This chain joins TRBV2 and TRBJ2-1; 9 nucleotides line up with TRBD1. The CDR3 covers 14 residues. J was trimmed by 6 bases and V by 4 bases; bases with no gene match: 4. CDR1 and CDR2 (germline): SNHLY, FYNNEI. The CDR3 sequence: CASSGTGEINEQFF. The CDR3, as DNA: TGTGCCAGCAGTGGGACAGGGGAAATCAATGAGCAGTTCTTC.

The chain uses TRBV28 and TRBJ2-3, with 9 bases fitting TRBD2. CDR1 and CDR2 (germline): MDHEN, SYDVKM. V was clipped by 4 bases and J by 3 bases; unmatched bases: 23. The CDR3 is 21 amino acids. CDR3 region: CASSSYMPQFVAGEGTDTQYF. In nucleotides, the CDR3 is TGTGCCAGCAGTTCTTATATGCCCCAATTTGTAGCGGGAGAGGGGACAGATACGCAGTATTTT.

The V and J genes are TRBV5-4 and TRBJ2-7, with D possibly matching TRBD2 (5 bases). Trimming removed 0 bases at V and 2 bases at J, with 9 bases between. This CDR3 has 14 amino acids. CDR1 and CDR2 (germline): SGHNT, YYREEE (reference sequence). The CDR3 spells CASSLGTGAYEQYF. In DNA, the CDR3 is TGTGCCAGCAGCTTGGGGACTGGCGCCTACGAGCAGTACTTC.

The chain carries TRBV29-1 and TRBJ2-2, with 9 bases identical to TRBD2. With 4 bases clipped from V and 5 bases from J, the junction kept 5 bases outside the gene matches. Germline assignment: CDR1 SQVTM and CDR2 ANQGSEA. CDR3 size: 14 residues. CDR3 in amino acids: CSVAGLAGTGELFF. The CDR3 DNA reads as TGCAGCGTTGCCGGGCTAGCGGGAACCGGGGAGCTGTTTTTT.

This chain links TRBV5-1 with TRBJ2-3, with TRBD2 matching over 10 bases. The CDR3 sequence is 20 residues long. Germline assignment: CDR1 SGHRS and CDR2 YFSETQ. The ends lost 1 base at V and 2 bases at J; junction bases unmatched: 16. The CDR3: CASSLTSPVLAGGPTDTQYF. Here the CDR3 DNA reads TGCGCCAGCAGCTTGACCTCACCGGTATTAGCGGGAGGCCCCACAGATACGCAGTATTTT.

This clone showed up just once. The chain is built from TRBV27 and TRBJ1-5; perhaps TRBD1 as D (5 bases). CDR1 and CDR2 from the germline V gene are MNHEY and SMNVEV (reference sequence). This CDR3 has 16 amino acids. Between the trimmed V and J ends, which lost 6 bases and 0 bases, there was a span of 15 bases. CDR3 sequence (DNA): TGTGCCAGCAGAACCCTCCGGGGCTATAGCAATCAGCCCCAGCATTTT. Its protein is CASRTLRGYSNQPQHF.

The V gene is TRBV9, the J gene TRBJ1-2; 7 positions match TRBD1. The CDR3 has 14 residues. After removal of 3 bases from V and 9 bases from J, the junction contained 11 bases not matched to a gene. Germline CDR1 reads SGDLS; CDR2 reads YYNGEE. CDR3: CASSAEDRFRSYTF. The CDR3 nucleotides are TGTGCCAGCAGCGCAGAGGACAGGTTTCGTAGCTACACCTTC.

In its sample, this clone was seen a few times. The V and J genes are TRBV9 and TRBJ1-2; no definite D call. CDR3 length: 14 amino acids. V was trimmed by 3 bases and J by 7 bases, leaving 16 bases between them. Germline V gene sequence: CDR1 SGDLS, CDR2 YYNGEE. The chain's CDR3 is CASSANQLKGGYTF. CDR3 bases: TGTGCCAGCAGCGCGAACCAACTTAAGGGTGGCTACACCTTC. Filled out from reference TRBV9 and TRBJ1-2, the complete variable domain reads DSGVTQTPKHLITATGQRVTLRCSPRSGDLSVYWYQQSLDQGLQFLIQYYNGEERAKGNILERFSAQQFPDLHSELNLSSLELGDSALYFCASSANQLKGGYTFGSGTRLTVV.